The source of this TCR beta chain is a study of shared T cell receptors in the human thymus. J was trimmed by 7 bases and V by 3 bases; bases with no gene match: 6. Germline values: CDR1 LGHNA, CDR2 YNFKEQ. This CDR3 region has 16 residues. Profiling relied on immunoSEQ multiplex PCR, and the TCRdb table lists in-frame clones only, not all of them. The repertoire holds about 380,000 clones, approximately 95% seen once, with roughly 0.02% in the top ten. J is TRBJ2-7 and V is TRBV4-2; 16 nucleotides line up with TRBD2. The sequence was obtained from a human donor. Input material: thymocytes. CDR3 nucleotides: TGTGCCAGCAGCCACCGAAGGGGACTAGCGGGAGGGGAGCAGTACTTC. It specifies CASSHRRGLAGGEQYF.